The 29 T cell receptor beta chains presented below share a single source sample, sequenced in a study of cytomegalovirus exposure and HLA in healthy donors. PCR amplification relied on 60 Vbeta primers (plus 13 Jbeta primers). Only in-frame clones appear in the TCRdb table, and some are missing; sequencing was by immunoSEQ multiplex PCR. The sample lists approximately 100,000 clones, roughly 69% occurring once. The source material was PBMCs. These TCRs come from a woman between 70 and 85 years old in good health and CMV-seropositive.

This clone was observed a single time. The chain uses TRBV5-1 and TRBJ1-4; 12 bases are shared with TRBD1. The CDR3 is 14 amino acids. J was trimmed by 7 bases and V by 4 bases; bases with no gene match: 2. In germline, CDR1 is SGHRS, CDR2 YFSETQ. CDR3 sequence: CASSRGQGAEKLFF. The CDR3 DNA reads TGCGCCAGCAGCCGGGGACAGGGGGCTGAAAAACTGTTTTTT.

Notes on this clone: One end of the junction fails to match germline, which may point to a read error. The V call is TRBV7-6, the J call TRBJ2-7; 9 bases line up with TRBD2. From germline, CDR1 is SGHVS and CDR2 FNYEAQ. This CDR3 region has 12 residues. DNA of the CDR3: TGTGCCAGCAGCTCGTACTCGGGACTAGCTCTATTC. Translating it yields CASSSYSGLALF.

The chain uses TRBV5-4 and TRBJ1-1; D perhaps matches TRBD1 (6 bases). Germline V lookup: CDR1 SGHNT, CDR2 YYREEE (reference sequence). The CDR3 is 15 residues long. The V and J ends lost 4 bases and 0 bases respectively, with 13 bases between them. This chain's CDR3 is CASSTSGAVNTEAFF. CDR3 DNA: TGTGCCAGCAGCACCTCAGGGGCCGTGAACACTGAAGCTTTCTTT.

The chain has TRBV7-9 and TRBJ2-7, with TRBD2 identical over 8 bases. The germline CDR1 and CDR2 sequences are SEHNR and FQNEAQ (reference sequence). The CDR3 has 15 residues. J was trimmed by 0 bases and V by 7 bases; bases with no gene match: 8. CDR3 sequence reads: CASTPGGGFSYEQYF. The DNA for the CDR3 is TGTGCCAGCACTCCGGGGGGGGGATTCTCCTACGAGCAGTACTTC.

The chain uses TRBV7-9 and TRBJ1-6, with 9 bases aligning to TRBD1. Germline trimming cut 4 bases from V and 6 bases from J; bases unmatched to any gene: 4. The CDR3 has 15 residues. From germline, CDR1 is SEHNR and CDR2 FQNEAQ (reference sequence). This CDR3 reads CASSSGQGANSPLHF. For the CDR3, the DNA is TGTGCCAGCAGCTCGGGACAGGGAGCTAATTCACCCCTCCACTTT.

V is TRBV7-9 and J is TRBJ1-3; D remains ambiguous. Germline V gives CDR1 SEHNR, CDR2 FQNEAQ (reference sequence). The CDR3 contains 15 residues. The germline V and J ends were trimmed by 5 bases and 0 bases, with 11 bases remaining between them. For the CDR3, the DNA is TGTGCCAGCAGCCAGGCCCTGAACTCTGGAAACACCATATATTTT. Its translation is CASSQALNSGNTIYF.

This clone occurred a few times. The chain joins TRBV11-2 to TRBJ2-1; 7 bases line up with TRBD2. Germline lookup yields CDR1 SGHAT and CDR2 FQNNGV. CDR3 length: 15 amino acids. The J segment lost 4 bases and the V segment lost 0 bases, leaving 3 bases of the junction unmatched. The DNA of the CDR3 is TGTGCCAGCAGCTTAGAGAATAGCGGGTACAATGAGCAGTTCTTC. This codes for CASSLENSGYNEQFF.

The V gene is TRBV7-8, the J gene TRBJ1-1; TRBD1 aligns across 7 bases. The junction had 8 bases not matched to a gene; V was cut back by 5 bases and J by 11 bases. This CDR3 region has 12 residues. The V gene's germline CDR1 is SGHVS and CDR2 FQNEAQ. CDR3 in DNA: TGTGCCAGCAGCCCACAGGGGATGTTGGCTTTCTTT. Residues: CASSPQGMLAFF.

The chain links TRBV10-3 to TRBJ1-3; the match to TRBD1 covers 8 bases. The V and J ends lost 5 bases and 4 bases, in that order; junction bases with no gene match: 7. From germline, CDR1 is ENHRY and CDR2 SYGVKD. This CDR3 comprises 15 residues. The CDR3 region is CAISSGGLEGNTIYF. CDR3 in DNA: TGTGCCATCAGTTCAGGGGGCCTAGAGGGAAACACCATATATTTT.

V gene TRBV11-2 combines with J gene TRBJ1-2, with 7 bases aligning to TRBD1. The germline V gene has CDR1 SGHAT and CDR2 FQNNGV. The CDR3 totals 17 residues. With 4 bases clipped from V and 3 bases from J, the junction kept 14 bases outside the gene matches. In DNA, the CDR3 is TGTGCCAGCAGCTCATGGTTCGAACAGGGGAAGGACTATGGCTACACCTTC. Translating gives CASSSWFEQGKDYGYTF. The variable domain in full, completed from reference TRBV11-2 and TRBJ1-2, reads EAGVAQSPRYKIIEKRQSVAFWCNPISGHATLYWYQQILGQGPKLLIQFQNNGVVDDSQLPKDRFSAERLKGVDSTLKIQPAKLEDSAVYLCASSSWFEQGKDYGYTFGSGTRLTVV.

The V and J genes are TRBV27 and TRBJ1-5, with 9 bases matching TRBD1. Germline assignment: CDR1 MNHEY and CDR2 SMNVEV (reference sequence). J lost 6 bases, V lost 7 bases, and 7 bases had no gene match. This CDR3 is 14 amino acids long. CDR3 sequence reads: CASNSQGAGQPQHF. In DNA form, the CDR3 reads TGTGCCAGCAACTCACAGGGGGCTGGTCAGCCCCAGCATTTT.

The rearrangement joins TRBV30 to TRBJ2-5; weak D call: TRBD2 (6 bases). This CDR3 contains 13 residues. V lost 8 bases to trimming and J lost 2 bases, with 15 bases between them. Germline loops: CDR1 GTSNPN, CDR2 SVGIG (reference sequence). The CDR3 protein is CASRELIQETQYF. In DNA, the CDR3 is TGTGCCAGCCGGGAGTTAATTCAAGAGACCCAGTACTTC.

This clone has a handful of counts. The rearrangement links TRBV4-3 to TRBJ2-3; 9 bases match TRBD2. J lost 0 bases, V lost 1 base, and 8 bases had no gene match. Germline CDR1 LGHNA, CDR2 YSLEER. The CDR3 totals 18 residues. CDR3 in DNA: TGCGCCAGCAGCCAAGGTTCGACTAGCGGAGTTAGCACAGATACGCAGTATTTT. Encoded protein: CASSQGSTSGVSTDTQYF.

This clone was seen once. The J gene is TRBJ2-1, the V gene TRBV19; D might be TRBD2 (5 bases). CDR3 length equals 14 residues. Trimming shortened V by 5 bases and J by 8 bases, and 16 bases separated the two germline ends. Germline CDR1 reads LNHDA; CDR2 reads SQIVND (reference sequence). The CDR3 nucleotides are TGTGCCAGTAGTCCCCCTCCCGGAGGCGATGAGCAGTTCTTC. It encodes CASSPPPGGDEQFF.

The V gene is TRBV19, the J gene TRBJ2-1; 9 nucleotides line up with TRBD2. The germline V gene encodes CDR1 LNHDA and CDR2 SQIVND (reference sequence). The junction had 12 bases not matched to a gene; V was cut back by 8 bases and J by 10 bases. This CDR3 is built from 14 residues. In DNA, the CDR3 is TGTGCCAGTTCGAAAGGGGGACTAGCTTTGGAGCAGTTCTTC. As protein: CASSKGGLALEQFF.

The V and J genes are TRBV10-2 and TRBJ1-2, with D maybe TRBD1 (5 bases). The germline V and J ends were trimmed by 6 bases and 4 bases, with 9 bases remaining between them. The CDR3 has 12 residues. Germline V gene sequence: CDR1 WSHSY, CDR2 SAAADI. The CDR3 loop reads CASRDRPYGYTF. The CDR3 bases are TGCGCCAGCAGAGACAGACCCTATGGCTACACCTTC.

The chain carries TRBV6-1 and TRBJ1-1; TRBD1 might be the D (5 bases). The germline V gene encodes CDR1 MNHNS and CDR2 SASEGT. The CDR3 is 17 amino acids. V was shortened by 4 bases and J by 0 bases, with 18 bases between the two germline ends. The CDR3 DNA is TGTGCCAGCAGTGCCCTGCTAGGGGAGGGGTTGAACACTGAAGCTTTCTTT. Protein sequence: CASSALLGEGLNTEAFF.

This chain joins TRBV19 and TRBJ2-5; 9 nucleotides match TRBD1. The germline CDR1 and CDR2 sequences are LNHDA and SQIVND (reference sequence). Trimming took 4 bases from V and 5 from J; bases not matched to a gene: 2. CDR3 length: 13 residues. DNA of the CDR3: TGTGCCAGTAGTAGGGACAGGGACGAGACCCAGTACTTC. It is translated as CASSRDRDETQYF. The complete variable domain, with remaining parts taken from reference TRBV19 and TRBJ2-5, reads DGGITQSPKYLFRKEGQNVTLSCEQNLNHDAMYWYRQDPGQGLRLIYYSQIVNDFQKGDIAEGYSVSREKKESFPLTVTSAQKNPTAFYLCASSRDRDETQYFGPGTRLLVL.

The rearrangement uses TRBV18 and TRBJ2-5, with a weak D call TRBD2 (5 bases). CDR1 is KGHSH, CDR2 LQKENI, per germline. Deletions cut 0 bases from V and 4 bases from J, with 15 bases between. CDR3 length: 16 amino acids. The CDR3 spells CASSPPFFGSRETQYF. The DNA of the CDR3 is TGTGCCAGCTCACCACCGTTTTTTGGGAGCCGAGAGACCCAGTACTTC.

The CDR3: CAWGRQETQYF. The CDR3 nucleotides read TGTGCCTGGGGGCGCCAAGAGACCCAGTACTTC. The rearrangement uses TRBV30 and TRBJ2-5; D is unclear. This CDR3 comprises 11 residues. Trimming took off 5 bases at V and 1 base at J, with 5 bases between the two ends. From germline, CDR1 is GTSNPN and CDR2 SVGIG (reference sequence).

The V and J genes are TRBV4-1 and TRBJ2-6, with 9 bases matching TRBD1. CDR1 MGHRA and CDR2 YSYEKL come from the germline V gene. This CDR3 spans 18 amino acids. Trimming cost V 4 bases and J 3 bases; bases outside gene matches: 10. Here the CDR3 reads CASSRGQGVADGANVLTF. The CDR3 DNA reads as TGCGCCAGCAGCCGGGGACAGGGAGTGGCCGATGGGGCCAACGTCCTGACTTTC.

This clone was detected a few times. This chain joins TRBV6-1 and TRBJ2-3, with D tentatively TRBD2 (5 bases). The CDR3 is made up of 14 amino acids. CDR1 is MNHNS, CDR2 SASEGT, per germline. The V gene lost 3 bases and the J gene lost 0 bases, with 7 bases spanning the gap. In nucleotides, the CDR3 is TGTGCCAGCAGTGATGGGAGAAGCACAGATACGCAGTATTTT. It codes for CASSDGRSTDTQYF.

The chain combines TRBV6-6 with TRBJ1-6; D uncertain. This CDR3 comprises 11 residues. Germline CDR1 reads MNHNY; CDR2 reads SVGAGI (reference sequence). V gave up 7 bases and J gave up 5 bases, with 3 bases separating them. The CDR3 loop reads CASNNNSPLHF. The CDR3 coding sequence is TGTGCCAGCAATAATAATTCACCCCTCCACTTT.

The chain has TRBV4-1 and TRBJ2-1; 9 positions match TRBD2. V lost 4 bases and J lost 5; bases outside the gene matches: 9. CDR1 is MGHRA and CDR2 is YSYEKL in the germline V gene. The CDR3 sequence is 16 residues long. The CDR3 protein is CASSPDPGTSHNEQFF. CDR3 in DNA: TGCGCCAGCAGCCCGGACCCCGGGACTAGCCACAATGAGCAGTTCTTC.

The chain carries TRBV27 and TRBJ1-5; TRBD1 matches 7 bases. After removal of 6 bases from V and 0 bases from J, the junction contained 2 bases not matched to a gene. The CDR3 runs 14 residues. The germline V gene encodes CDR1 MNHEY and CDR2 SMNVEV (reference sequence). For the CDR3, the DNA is TGTGCCAGCAGAACAGGGGCTAGCAATCAGCCCCAGCATTTT. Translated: CASRTGASNQPQHF.

CDR3 in amino acids: CASSSNEKLFF. DNA for the CDR3: TGTGCCAGCTCTTCGAATGAAAAACTGTTTTTT. V and J are TRBV18 and TRBJ1-4, with D unclear. CDR3 size: 11 residues. V was cut by 6 bases and J by 5 bases, with 4 bases left in between. Germline CDR1 is KGHSH and CDR2 is LQKENI. Full variable domain (rest looked up from reference TRBV18 and TRBJ1-4): NAGVMQNPRHLVRRRGQEARLRCSPMKGHSHVYWYRQLPEEGLKFMVYLQKENIIDESGMPKERFSAEFPKEGPSILRIQQVVRGDSAAYFCASSSNEKLFFGSGTQLSVL.

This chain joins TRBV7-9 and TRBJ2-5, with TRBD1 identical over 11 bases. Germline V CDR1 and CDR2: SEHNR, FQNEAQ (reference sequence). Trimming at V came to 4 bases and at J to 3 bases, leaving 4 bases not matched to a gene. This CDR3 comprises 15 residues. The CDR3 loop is CASSWGQGEKETQYF. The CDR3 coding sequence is TGTGCCAGCAGCTGGGGACAGGGGGAAAAAGAGACCCAGTACTTC.

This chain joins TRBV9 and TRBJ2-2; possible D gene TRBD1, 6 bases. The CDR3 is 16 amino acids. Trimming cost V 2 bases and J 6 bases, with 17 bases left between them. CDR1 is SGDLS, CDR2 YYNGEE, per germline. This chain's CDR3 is CASSVTGLVVPGELFF. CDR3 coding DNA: TGTGCCAGCAGCGTCACAGGGTTGGTTGTTCCCGGGGAGCTGTTTTTT.

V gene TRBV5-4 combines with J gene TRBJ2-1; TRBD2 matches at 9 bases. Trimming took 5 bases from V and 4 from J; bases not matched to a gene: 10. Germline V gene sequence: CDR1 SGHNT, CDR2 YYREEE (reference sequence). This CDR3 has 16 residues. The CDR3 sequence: CASSLDAGGKYNEQFF. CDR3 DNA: TGTGCCAGCAGTCTAGACGCGGGGGGGAAATACAATGAGCAGTTCTTC. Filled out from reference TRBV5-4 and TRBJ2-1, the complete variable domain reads ETGVTQSPTHLIKTRGQQVTLRCSSQSGHNTVSWYQQALGQGPQFIFQYYREEENGRGNFPPRFSGLQFPNYSSELNVNALELDDSALYLCASSLDAGGKYNEQFFGPGTRLTVL.